The present T cell receptor beta chain was sequenced within a study of T cell responses to AZD1222 COVID-19 vaccine. Whole-study findings and limits: Unmutated regions of variants are reportedly targeted by nearly half of spike-specific TCRs.

This clone is a singleton in its sample. The antigen is undetermined. TCRdb keeps only in-frame clones here, not all; method: immunoSEQ multiplex PCR. The data contain 100,000 to 150,000 clones, around 86% of them seen just once; the ten biggest clones take up around 22%. The CDR3 is 15 amino acids. Trimming cost V 6 bases and J 8 bases; bases outside gene matches: 14. The germline V gene has CDR1 LNHDA and CDR2 SQIVND (reference sequence). This sequence originates from an adult in good health. The V and J genes are TRBV19 and TRBJ1-2; 8 bases line up with TRBD1. Source: peripheral blood, taken on day 0 of AZD1222 vaccination. The CDR3 sequence is CASSLTGQGGYGYTF. DNA for the CDR3: TGTGCCAGTAGCTTAACCGGACAGGGAGGTTACGGCTACACCTTC.